The text below deals with one T cell receptor beta chain. Its antigen is unknown. The entry originates in a study of cytomegalovirus exposure and HLA in healthy donors. Primers for the PCR totalled 60 Vbeta and 13 Jbeta. Clones were read by immunoSEQ multiplex PCR, and TCRdb kept only the in-frame ones, dropping some. The table has 110,000 to 150,000 clones, about 70% seen once; the top ten hold approximately 4.2%. Study results and caveats: Confirmation in vitro established that three CMV-associated chains were specific for CMV antigens. Presence/absence analyses assumed roughly uniform sequencing depth across donors, which may not hold.

Trimming shortened V by 0 bases and J by 3 bases, and 12 bases separated the two germline ends. CDR3 length equals 15 residues. The V gene's germline CDR1 is SGHRS and CDR2 YFSETQ. The donors, nominally healthy at sampling, likely had unrecorded immune exposures. Sequenced: PBMCs. The rearrangement uses TRBV5-1 and TRBJ2-5, with TRBD1 as a possible D gene (5 bases). This clonotype was obtained from a man aged 55 to 69 in good health and CMV-seronegative. In DNA, the CDR3 is TGCGCCAGCAGCTTGGCTCCCGGACAAGAAGAGACCCAGTACTTC. Encoded protein: CASSLAPGQEETQYF. Filled out from reference TRBV5-1 and TRBJ2-5, the complete variable domain reads KAGVTQTPRYLIKTRGQQVTLSCSPISGHRSVSWYQQTPGQGLQFLFEYFSETQRNKGNFPGRFSGRQFSNSRSEMNVSTLELGDSALYLCASSLAPGQEETQYFGPGTRLLVL.